The present TCR beta chain was sequenced within a study of blood T cell repertoires in COVID-19. The overall study: Some COVID-19 samples were acute and others convalescent; all came from the United States, Italy and Spain.

V was cut by 5 bases and J by 1 base, with 15 bases left in between. CDR1 is MNHEY and CDR2 is SVGAGI in the germline V gene. The CDR3 length is 15 residues. The repertoire was sequenced with immunoSEQ multiplex PCR; TCRdb's copy has only in-frame clones and lacks some. The sample lists some 89,000 clones; approximately 78% were seen once. This rearrangement joins TRBV6-5 to TRBJ2-7; TRBD2 might be the D (6 bases). Sequenced material: peripheral blood. This clonotype originated in a woman older than 75 with acute or convalescent COVID-19. The CDR3 here is CASSTRTEGSYEQYF. CDR3 nucleotide sequence: TGTGCCAGCAGTACACGGACGGAGGGATCCTACGAGCAGTACTTC.